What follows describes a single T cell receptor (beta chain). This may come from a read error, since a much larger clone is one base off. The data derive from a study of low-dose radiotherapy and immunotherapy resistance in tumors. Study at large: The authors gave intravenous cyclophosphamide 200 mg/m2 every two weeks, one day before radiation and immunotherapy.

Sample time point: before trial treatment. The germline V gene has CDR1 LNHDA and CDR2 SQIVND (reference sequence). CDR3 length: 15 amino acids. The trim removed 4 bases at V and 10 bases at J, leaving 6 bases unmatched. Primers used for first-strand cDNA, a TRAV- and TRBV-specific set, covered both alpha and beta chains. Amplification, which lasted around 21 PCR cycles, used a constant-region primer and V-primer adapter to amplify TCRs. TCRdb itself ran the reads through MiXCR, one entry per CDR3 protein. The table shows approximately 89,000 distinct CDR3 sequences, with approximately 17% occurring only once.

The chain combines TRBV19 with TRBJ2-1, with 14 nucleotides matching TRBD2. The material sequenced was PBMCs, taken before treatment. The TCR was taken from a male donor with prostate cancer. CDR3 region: CASSKPGLAGDEQFF. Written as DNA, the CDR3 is TGTGCCAGTAGTAAACCGGGACTAGCGGGGGACGAGCAGTTCTTC.